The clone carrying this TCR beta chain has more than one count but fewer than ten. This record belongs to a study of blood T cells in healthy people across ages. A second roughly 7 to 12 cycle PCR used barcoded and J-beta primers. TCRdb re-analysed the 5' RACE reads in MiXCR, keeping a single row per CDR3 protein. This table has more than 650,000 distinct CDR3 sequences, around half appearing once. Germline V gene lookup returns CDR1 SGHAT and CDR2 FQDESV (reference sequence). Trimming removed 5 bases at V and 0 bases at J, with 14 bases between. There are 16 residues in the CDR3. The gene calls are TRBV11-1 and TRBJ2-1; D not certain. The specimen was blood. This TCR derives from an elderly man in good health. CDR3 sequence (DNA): TGTGCCAGCAGCCCTGGCTTTGGCAGCTCCTACAATGAGCAGTTCTTC. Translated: CASSPGFGSSYNEQFF.